This TCR beta chain was retrieved from a study of monozygotic twins with cystic fibrosis. Study-level background: Approximately 2.8 micrograms of fragmented DNA underwent roughly 15 PCR cycles for library preparation. Points from the study as a whole: Low clonality (median roughly 0.0095) suggested a mostly naive repertoire. Monozygotic CF twins shared more identical nucleotide clonotypes than unrelated patients. Co-twins had the most similar V usage for 13 of 16 pairs, J for 8.

The table came from immunoSEQ multiplex PCR; TCRdb's copy has only in-frame clones and leaves some out. The repertoire consists of under 30,000 clones, with over 75% occurring once and the leading ten covering about 0.54%. CDR1 is MNHNS, CDR2 SASEGT, per germline. V was pared by 1 base and J by 5 bases, with 14 bases between. This CDR3 region has 15 residues. Notes on this clone: Its target is not known.

The sequencing input was blood. The rearrangement links TRBV6-1 to TRBJ2-5, with unresolved D. The source of this sequence is a girl aged 2 to 10 with cystic fibrosis. This CDR3 is CASSEDPSSRETQYF. CDR3 nucleotides: TGTGCCAGCAGTGAAGACCCTTCTTCGCGGGAGACCCAGTACTTC.